This record covers a single TCR beta chain. Its matching antigen is unknown. Time point reported: about 6 months of natalizumab therapy. All PML patients were female, and all patients had earlier interferon beta. V was cut by 3 bases and J by 1 base, with 13 bases left in between. The length of the CDR3 is 15 residues. CDR1 and CDR2 (germline): KGHSH, LQKENI. The data stem from a study of multiple sclerosis patients with progressive multifocal leukoencephalopathy. Study findings and constraints: PML-onset expanded TRB clones were detectable before and during natalizumab therapy. No common TRBV or TRBJ usage or pairing appeared at PML.

The data were produced by immunoSEQ multiplex PCR, yet TCRdb's version contains in-frame clones alone and is incomplete. The sample has about 30,000 clones, about nine tenths seen once. The clonotype was recovered from a human donor with multiple sclerosis. The sample was PBMCs, taken from a patient treated with natalizumab. This chain joins TRBV18 and TRBJ2-7; tentative D call: TRBD1 (6 bases). The CDR3 here is CASSPRGAKSYEQYF. The DNA of the CDR3 is TGTGCCAGCTCACCCAGGGGCGCTAAGTCCTACGAGCAGTACTTC. The variable domain in full, with the rest retrieved from reference TRBV18 and TRBJ2-7, is NAGVMQNPRHLVRRRGQEARLRCSPMKGHSHVYWYRQLPEEGLKFMVYLQKENIIDESGMPKERFSAEFPKEGPSILRIQQVVRGDSAAYFCASSPRGAKSYEQYFGPGTRLTVT.